The count of the clone carrying this TCR beta chain is one. Antigen unknown. Mismatch with germline at one junction end may stem from a read error. The CDR3 totals 14 residues. Germline CDR1 is LNHNV and CDR2 is YYDKDF (reference sequence). These data come from a study of shared clonotypes between healthy human individuals. Naive CD8 cells were CD45RO-negative, positively selected for CCR7, excluding terminally differentiated effector memory CD45RA+ cells. Whole-study results and caveats: Memory subsets generally showed smaller estimated richness than naive subsets did.

The repertoire was sequenced with immunoSEQ multiplex PCR; TCRdb's copy has only in-frame clones and lacks some. The sample contains around 600,000 clones, roughly 95% of which appear only once. The specimen was naive CD8+ T cells sorted from blood. The source of this sequence is a woman aged 30 to 39 in good health. The chain carries TRBV15 and TRBJ1-1, with D perhaps TRBD1 (5 bases). The CDR3 protein is CTTSRAGQNTEAFF. In nucleotides, the CDR3 is TGTACCACCAGCAGAGCCGGACAGAACACTGAAGCTTTCTTT.